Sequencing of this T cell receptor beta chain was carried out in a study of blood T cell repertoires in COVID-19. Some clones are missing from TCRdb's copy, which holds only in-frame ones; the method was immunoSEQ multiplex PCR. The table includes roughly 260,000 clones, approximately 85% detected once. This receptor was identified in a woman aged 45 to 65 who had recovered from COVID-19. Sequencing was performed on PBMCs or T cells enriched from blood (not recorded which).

In DNA, the CDR3 is TGTGCCACCAGTGGATCGACAGGCTATCAGCCCCAGCATTTT. This sequence encodes CATSGSTGYQPQHF. The V and J genes are TRBV24-1 and TRBJ1-5; tentatively, D is TRBD1 (6 bases). The CDR3 length is 14 residues. Trimming stripped 5 bases from V and 5 bases from J, with 12 bases between. The V gene's germline CDR1 is KGHDR and CDR2 SFDVKD.